This T cell receptor beta chain was found in a study of cytomegalovirus exposure and HLA in healthy donors. Study in general: Genetic ancestry analysis placed around 76% of the 400 or so donors that were genotyped in the Caucasian-associated cluster.

PCR used 60 Vbeta primers and 13 Jbeta primers. TCRdb's table, derived via immunoSEQ multiplex PCR, lists solely in-frame clones and lacks some. The profile shows around 130,000 clones, 70% to 80% of them singletons. Germline V lookup: CDR1 SGHVS, CDR2 FQNEAQ. V lost 6 bases, J lost 0 bases, and 6 bases stayed unmatched. This CDR3 contains 17 residues. The TCR was taken from a man aged 25 to 40 in good health and CMV-seronegative. Sequencing used PBMCs. The chain joins TRBV7-8 to TRBJ1-6; 9 positions agree with TRBD1. This CDR3 reads CASRRTGVSSYNSPLHF. Written as DNA, the CDR3 is TGTGCCAGCAGGAGGACAGGGGTGAGCTCCTATAATTCACCCCTCCACTTT.